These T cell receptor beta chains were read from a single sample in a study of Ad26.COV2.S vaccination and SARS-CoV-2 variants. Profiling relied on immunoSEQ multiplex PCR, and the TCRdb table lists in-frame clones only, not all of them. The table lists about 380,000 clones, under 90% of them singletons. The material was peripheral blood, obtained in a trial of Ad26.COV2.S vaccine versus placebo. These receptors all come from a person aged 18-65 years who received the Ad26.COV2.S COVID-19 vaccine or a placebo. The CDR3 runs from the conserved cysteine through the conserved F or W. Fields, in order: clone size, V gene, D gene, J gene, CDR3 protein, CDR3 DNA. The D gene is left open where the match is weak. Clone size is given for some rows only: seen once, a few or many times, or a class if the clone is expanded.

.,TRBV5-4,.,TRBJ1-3,CASSSPEAGSGNTIYF,TGTGCCAGCAGCTCCCCTGAGGCCGGGTCTGGAAACACCATATATTTT
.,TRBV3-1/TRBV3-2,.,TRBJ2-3,CASSQDVGYEDTQYF,TGTGCCAGCAGCCAAGATGTGGGGTATGAAGATACGCAGTATTTT
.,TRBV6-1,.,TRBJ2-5,CASSERPGPPQETQYF,TGTGCCAGCAGTGAAAGGCCTGGCCCTCCCCAAGAGACCCAGTACTTC
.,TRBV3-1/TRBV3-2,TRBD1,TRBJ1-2,CASSPKGGQLVYGYTF,TGTGCCAGCAGCCCTAAGGGGGGACAGCTAGTCTATGGCTACACCTTC
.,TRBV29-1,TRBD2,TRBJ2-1,CSVDGLAGGHYNEQFF,TGCAGCGTCGACGGACTAGCGGGAGGTCACTACAATGAGCAGTTCTTC
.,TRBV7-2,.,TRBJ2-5,CASSLILAPRETQYF,TGTGCCAGCAGCTTAATCCTTGCGCCGCGGGAGACCCAGTACTTC
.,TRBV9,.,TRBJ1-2,CASSLQVSANYGYTF,TGTGCCAGCAGCTTACAGGTTTCAGCTAACTATGGCTACACCTTC
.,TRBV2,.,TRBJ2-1,CASSNIIAFSYNEQFF,TGTGCCAGCAGCAATATTATAGCCTTTTCGTACAATGAGCAGTTCTTC
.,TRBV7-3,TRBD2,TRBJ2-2,CASSPGGLGTGELFF,TGTGCCAGCAGCCCGGGGGGTCTTGGGACCGGGGAGCTGTTTTTT
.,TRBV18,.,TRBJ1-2,CASSPLEHYGYTF,TGTGCCAGCTCACCACTGGAACACTATGGCTACACCTTC
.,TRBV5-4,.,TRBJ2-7,CASSHRDTSYEQYF,TGTGCCAGCAGCCACCGGGACACTTCCTACGAGCAGTACTTC
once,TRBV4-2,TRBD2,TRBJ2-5,CASSQDDRLAGGPGETQYF,TGTGCCAGCAGCCAAGATGATAGGCTAGCGGGGGGGCCGGGGGAGACCCAGTACTTC
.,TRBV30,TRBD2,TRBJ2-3,CAWSVLAGVYTQYF,TGTGCCTGGAGTGTTTTAGCGGGAGTGTACACGCAGTATTTT
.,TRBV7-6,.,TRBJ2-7,CASSLWRGLSYEQYF,TGTGCCAGCAGTCTTTGGAGGGGCCTCTCCTACGAGCAGTACTTC
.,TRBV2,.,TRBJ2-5,CASSVETQYF,TGTGCCAGCAGTGTTGAGACCCAGTACTTC
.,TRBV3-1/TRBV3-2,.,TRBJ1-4,CASRPRGGATNEKLFF,TGTGCCAGCAGACCCAGAGGGGGGGCAACTAATGAAAAACTGTTTTTT
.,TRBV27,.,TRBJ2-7,CASSSPGTGRAHEQYF,TGTGCCAGCAGTTCCCCTGGGACGGGCAGGGCCCACGAGCAGTACTTC
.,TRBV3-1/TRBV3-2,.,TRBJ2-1,CASSRQLGMEQFF,TGTGCCAGCAGTCGACAGCTCGGGATGGAGCAGTTCTTC
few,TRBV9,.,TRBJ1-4,CASSPRPQTTNEKLFF,TGTGCCAGCAGCCCCCGTCCTCAAACAACTAATGAAAAACTGTTTTTT
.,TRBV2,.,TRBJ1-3,CASRPRAGGNTIYF,TGTGCCAGCAGACCGAGGGCGGGGGGAAACACCATATATTTT
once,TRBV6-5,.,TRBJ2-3,CASSPTEDTQYF,TGTGCCAGCAGCCCCACCGAGGATACGCAGTATTTT
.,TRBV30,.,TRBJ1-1,CAWSGTFAFF,TGTGCCTGGAGTGGGACTTTCGCTTTCTTT
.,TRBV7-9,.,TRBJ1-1,CASSPRGGRETEAFF,TGTGCCAGCAGCCCCCGAGGAGGCCGAGAGACTGAAGCTTTCTTT
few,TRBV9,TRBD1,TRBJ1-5,CASILGQTINQPQHF,TGTGCCAGCATCCTGGGACAGACAATAAATCAGCCCCAGCATTTT
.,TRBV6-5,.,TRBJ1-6,CASSYQRVFSPLHF,TGTGCCAGCAGTTATCAAAGGGTCTTTTCACCCCTCCACTTT
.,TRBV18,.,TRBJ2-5,CASSPMTEVQETQYF,TGTGCCAGCTCACCGATGACAGAAGTCCAAGAGACCCAGTACTTC
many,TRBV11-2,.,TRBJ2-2,CASSPRDTGELFF,TGTGCCAGCAGCCCAAGAGACACCGGGGAGCTGTTTTTT